What follows are 9 T cell receptor beta chains derived from one specimen sequenced in a study of cytomegalovirus exposure and HLA in healthy donors. PCR employed 60 Vbeta and 13 Jbeta primers. This table comes from immunoSEQ multiplex PCR, and its TCRdb copy is limited to in-frame clones, with some not included. This sample has hundreds of thousands of clones; around 80% occur once, and the top ten carry 3% to 4%. The sequencing input was PBMCs. Receptor source: a male donor in good health and CMV-seronegative.

V is TRBV7-9 and J is TRBJ1-1; D unclear. CDR3 length equals 15 residues. Deletions cut 7 bases from V and 7 bases from J, with 22 bases between. Looked up from germline, CDR1 is SEHNR and CDR2 is FQNEAQ (reference sequence). CDR3 bases: TGTGCCAGCACCGACGAGGTTGATGGGCGGGATGAAGCTTTCTTT. It encodes CASTDEVDGRDEAFF.

The genes are TRBV27 and TRBJ1-5; D gene unclear. The CDR3 is made up of 13 amino acids. V was pared by 3 bases and J by 3 bases, with 6 bases between. Germline V lookup: CDR1 MNHEY, CDR2 SMNVEV (reference sequence). The CDR3 is CASSFGVNQPQHF. The DNA for the CDR3 is TGTGCCAGCAGTTTCGGGGTCAATCAGCCCCAGCATTTT.

This chain connects TRBV5-1 to TRBJ2-5; TRBD1 matches at 9 bases. The CDR3 has 15 residues. The germline V gene has CDR1 SGHRS and CDR2 YFSETQ. The J segment lost 3 bases and the V segment lost 4 bases, leaving 7 bases of the junction unmatched. The CDR3 sequence: CASSRQRTGEETQYF. CDR3 nucleotide sequence: TGCGCCAGCAGCAGACAAAGGACAGGGGAAGAGACCCAGTACTTC.

This clone was observed a single time. V gene TRBV28 combines with J gene TRBJ1-5; a possible D gene is TRBD1 (6 bases). This CDR3 is built from 13 residues. The germline V and J ends were trimmed by 11 bases and 2 bases, with 13 bases remaining between them. Germline CDR1 reads MDHEN; CDR2 reads SYDVKM. The DNA of the CDR3 is TGTGCCTCCATGGCAGGGGGCAATCAGCCCCAGCATTTT. Protein sequence: CASMAGGNQPQHF.

V is TRBV2 and J is TRBJ2-2, with 8 nucleotides matching TRBD2. The length of the CDR3 is 15 residues. Germline values: CDR1 SNHLY, CDR2 FYNNEI. V lost 7 bases to trimming and J lost 3 bases; unmatched junction nucleotides: 7. The CDR3 DNA reads TGTGCCAGCAAGGAGAGACTAGCGTACACCGGGGAGCTGTTTTTT. Its protein is CASKERLAYTGELFF.

The CDR3 DNA is TGCGCCAGCAGCTTGGGACAGGGAAACGAGCAGTACTTC. This codes for CASSLGQGNEQYF. V gene TRBV5-1 combines with J gene TRBJ2-5, with 7 bases that match TRBD1. The closer fit of TRBJ2-7 to the DNA end suggests the J call may be wrong. Germline assignment: CDR1 SGHRS and CDR2 YFSETQ. The length of the CDR3 is 13 residues.

The rearrangement links TRBV6-1 to TRBJ2-3, with 7 bases fitting TRBD1. The CDR3 totals 13 residues. Germline CDR1 MNHNS, CDR2 SASEGT. V dropped 6 bases and J dropped 8; count of bases not matched to a gene: 8. The CDR3 DNA reads TGTGCCAGCAGCGTGACAGGGAAAGGTACGCAGTATTTT. Translated, it gives CASSVTGKGTQYF.

The chain has TRBV7-9 and TRBJ2-1; TRBD1 is a possible D gene (5 bases). The CDR3 consists of 14 residues. V lost 1 base and J lost 6, with 10 bases in between. Per germline, CDR1 SEHNR and CDR2 FQNEAQ (reference sequence). CDR3 coding DNA: TGTGCCAGCAGCTTAGTCGACAGTCGCAATGAGCAGTTCTTC. It encodes CASSLVDSRNEQFF.

The V call is TRBV6-6, the J call TRBJ2-7; 9 bases agree with TRBD1. The trim removed 4 bases at V and 5 bases at J, leaving 9 bases unmatched. Germline V gene data show CDR1 as MNHNY and CDR2 as SVGAGI (reference sequence). The CDR3 is 15 amino acids. The CDR3 DNA is TGTGCCAGCAGTTCACAGGGGGCCCCCCTAGACGAGCAGTACTTC. It is translated as CASSSQGAPLDEQYF.